This is a list of T cell receptor beta chains from one sample in a study of radiotherapy plus CTLA-4 blockade in lung cancer. Data came from immunoSEQ multiplex PCR; TCRdb stores just in-frame clones and leaves some out. The data contain 85,000 to 95,000 clones, roughly 80% of them singletons. Sequenced material: peripheral blood, taken from a patient treated with radiotherapy plus ipilimumab. These receptors came from a human donor with non-small cell lung cancer that progressed on radiotherapy plus ipilimumab. Both conserved end residues are trimmed from each CDR3. Clone size, where shown, is once, few, many, or a class for clones that have expanded.

V gene	clone size	CDR3 protein
TRBV4-1	.	ASSQVGGQNEKLF
TRBV28	.	ATRGQGPYQPQH
TRBV28	.	ASSLGRDSYNSPLH
TRBV7-8	many	ASSLGSTDTQY
TRBV19	.	ASSAGQIYGYT
TRBV13	once	ASSKTETQY
TRBV30	.	AWSPTGYQPQH
TRBV5-8	.	ASRRGTGRDEQF
TRBV2	.	ASSDIGRGTDTQY
TRBV30	.	AWSYGTGSQPQH
TRBV5-1	.	ASSLEGELGRPQH
TRBV28	.	ASSLSGQPQH
TRBV10-3	.	AISVPGRTHNEQF
TRBV28	.	ASVESGRDYEQY
TRBV19	.	ASSLGGNTEAF
TRBV2	.	ASSEGPFGAGKNIQY
TRBV9	few	ASSRATGGNTIY
TRBV19	.	ASTPQAAGGPRDEQF
TRBV28	once	ASSSDSRRNQPQH
TRBV30	.	AWDRESDTQY
TRBV28	.	ATRDRPYEQY
TRBV5-4	few	ASSQPTGGVTEAF
TRBV30	.	AWSAGTDYGYT
TRBV19	.	ASTPGAASYEQY
TRBV7-9	.	ASSLQGQGSTGELF
TRBV11-3	.	ASSLNLDPGTGELF
TRBV7-9	.	ASSLLGSGENQPQH
TRBV28	.	ASGSLFYEQF
TRBV6-4	.	ASSESESRGYT
TRBV5-4	.	ASTEGLQEKLF
TRBV7-2	once	ASGGQGKVNTEAF
TRBV4-1	.	ASSHPTSGRAYQETQY
TRBV6-1	.	ASSDEPGPNQPQH
TRBV2	.	ASSDRGPGETQY
TRBV11-2	.	ASSVDRTTNEKLF